Shown below are 31 T cell receptor beta chains from a single sample sequenced in a study of shared clonotypes between healthy human individuals. Sequencing was performed with immunoSEQ multiplex PCR; in TCRdb, only in-frame clones are kept and a portion is missing. The sample holds a few hundred thousand clones, around 67% seen once. The sample taken for sequencing was memory CD4+ T cells sorted from blood. Stated subset: CD45RA-negative fraction. These receptors were collected from a man in his thirties or forties in good health.

The V call is TRBV18, the J call TRBJ2-3, with D unclear. CDR1 is KGHSH and CDR2 is LQKENI in the germline V gene. Between the trimmed V and J ends, which lost 3 bases and 0 bases, there was a span of 7 bases. The CDR3 has 14 residues. DNA for the CDR3: TGTGCCAGCTCACCCCCCTTTAGCACAGATACGCAGTATTTT. Translating it yields CASSPPFSTDTQYF.

The chain joins TRBV7-9 to TRBJ2-1; TRBD1 might be the D (8 bases). This CDR3 spans 13 amino acids. The germline CDR1 and CDR2 sequences are SEHNR and FQNEAQ (reference sequence). V was clipped by 6 bases and J by 5 bases, with 11 bases between them. In DNA, the CDR3 is TGTGCCAGCAGACAGGGGGGGCACAATGAGCAGTTCTTC. Translation: CASRQGGHNEQFF.

V gene TRBV14 combines with J gene TRBJ2-3; 8 bases line up with TRBD1. From germline, CDR1 is SGHDN and CDR2 FVKESK. Trimming at V came to 1 base and at J to 2 bases, leaving 5 bases not matched to a gene. The CDR3 loop spans 16 amino acids. CDR3 protein: CASSQGTGWFTDTQYF. In DNA form, the CDR3 reads TGTGCCAGCAGCCAAGGGACAGGGTGGTTCACAGATACGCAGTATTTT.

The V and J genes are TRBV5-4 and TRBJ1-1; D may be TRBD1 (5 bases). The CDR3 runs to 14 residues. Germline-derived CDR1 and CDR2 are SGHNT and YYREEE (reference sequence). V was pared by 0 bases and J by 4 bases, with 10 bases between. Here the CDR3 DNA reads TGTGCCAGCAGCTTGGAGAATAGGGGCACTGAAGCTTTCTTT. It yields the protein CASSLENRGTEAFF.

This clone came up a few times. The chain recombines TRBV7-2 with TRBJ2-1, with a weak D call TRBD2 (6 bases). The V end lost 0 bases, the J end lost 4 bases, and 7 bases lay between the germline ends. The CDR3 spans 14 residues. Germline V gene lookup returns CDR1 SGHTA and CDR2 FQGNSA. The CDR3 loop is CASSLAGGYNEQFF. The CDR3 coding sequence is TGTGCCAGCAGCTTAGCGGGAGGTTACAATGAGCAGTTCTTC. The whole variable domain, remainder taken from reference TRBV7-2 and TRBJ2-1, is GAGVSQSPSNKVTEKGKDVELRCDPISGHTALYWYRQSLGQGLEFLIYFQGNSAPDKSGLPSDRFSAERTGGSVSTLTIQRTQQEDSAVYLCASSLAGGYNEQFFGPGTRLTVL.

This rearrangement joins TRBV6-1 to TRBJ1-4, with no clear D. V lost 2 bases to trimming and J lost 8 bases, with 9 bases between them. This CDR3 spans 13 amino acids. Germline values: CDR1 MNHNS, CDR2 SASEGT. The CDR3 protein is CASSERYAEKLFF. The CDR3, as DNA: TGTGCCAGCAGTGAACGGTACGCCGAAAAACTGTTTTTT.

This clone was observed once. This rearrangement joins TRBV6-5 to TRBJ1-5, with D unresolved. The CDR3 loop spans 14 amino acids. Germline assignment: CDR1 MNHEY and CDR2 SVGAGI. Trimming removed 8 bases at V and 6 bases at J, with 17 bases between. CDR3 loop: CASRSSGLSQPQHF. Here the CDR3 DNA reads TGTGCCAGCCGGTCTTCGGGGTTAAGTCAGCCCCAGCATTTT.

This clone has only a few counts. In DNA, the CDR3 is TGTGCCAGCAGCCAATTGGGGATCACCGGGGAGCTGTTTTTT. This sequence encodes CASSQLGITGELFF. This rearrangement joins TRBV14 to TRBJ2-2, with D uncertain. CDR1 and CDR2 (germline): SGHDN, FVKESK. There are 14 residues in the CDR3. Trimming pared 2 bases from V and 4 bases from J, leaving 8 bases between. The full variable domain, completed using reference TRBV14 and TRBJ2-2, is EAGVTQFPSHSVIEKGQTVTLRCDPISGHDNLYWYRRVMGKEIKFLLHFVKESKQDESGMPNNRFLAERTGGTYSTLKVQPAELEDSGVYFCASSQLGITGELFFGEGSRLTVL.

The chain links TRBV5-1 to TRBJ1-3; 7 bases fit TRBD1. Germline V gives CDR1 SGHRS, CDR2 YFSETQ. The CDR3 has 14 residues. V was pared by 5 bases and J by 4 bases, with 6 bases of the junction left unmatched. CDR3 DNA sequence: TGCGCCAGCAGTCAGGGACAGAGGGGAAACACCATATATTTT. Amino acids: CASSQGQRGNTIYF.

J is TRBJ2-2 and V is TRBV21-1; the table's D call TRBD1 went unverified against the DNA. TRBV21-1 is a known pseudogene. The CDR3 has 14 residues. This chain's CDR3 is CASSNRHRVRELFF. The CDR3 DNA sequence: TGTGCCAGCAGCAATAGGCACAGGGTGAGGGAGCTGTTTTTT.

V is TRBV7-2 and J is TRBJ1-2, with D uncertain. The CDR3 consists of 11 residues. Germline V gene data show CDR1 as SGHTA and CDR2 as FQGNSA. Trimming cost V 2 bases and J 8 bases, with 6 bases left between them. This CDR3 reads CASSLNGGYTF. In DNA form, the CDR3 reads TGTGCCAGCAGCTTAAACGGGGGCTACACCTTC.

The chain links TRBV11-2 to TRBJ1-2; D possibly corresponds to TRBD1 (5 bases). The ends were cut back, 7 bases at V and 2 bases at J, with 20 bases in the middle. The germline CDR1 and CDR2 sequences are SGHAT and FQNNGV. The CDR3 is made up of 16 amino acids. CDR3 region: CASKRDVEGVNYGYTF. The CDR3 bases are TGTGCCAGCAAACGGGACGTTGAGGGTGTCAACTATGGCTACACCTTC.

This chain uses TRBV28 with TRBJ2-5; 8 nucleotides match TRBD2. The CDR3 is made up of 14 amino acids. V shed 8 bases, J shed 4 bases, and the junction held 9 bases outside the gene matches. Per germline, CDR1 MDHEN and CDR2 SYDVKM. The CDR3: CASGLAGPRETQYF. In DNA, the CDR3 is TGTGCCAGCGGATTAGCGGGGCCCAGAGAGACCCAGTACTTC.

This chain uses TRBV9 with TRBJ2-3; the D gene could be TRBD1 or TRBD2 (5 bases each). CDR1 is SGDLS and CDR2 is YYNGEE in the germline V gene. Trimming left V 2 bases short and J 0 bases short, with 10 bases between. The CDR3 spans 15 residues. This CDR3 reads CASSVVGESTDTQYF. CDR3 in DNA: TGTGCCAGCAGCGTGGTGGGGGAAAGCACAGATACGCAGTATTTT.

V usage is TRBV6-4 and J usage is TRBJ1-5, with D possibly TRBD1 on 6 matching bases. V was cut by 5 bases and J by 4 bases, with 15 bases left in between. Germline V lookup: CDR1 MRHNA, CDR2 SNTAGT. This CDR3 spans 15 amino acids. The CDR3 region is CASSPGQGQNQPQHF. The CDR3 DNA follows: TGTGCCAGCAGTCCGGGGCAGGGGCAGAATCAGCCCCAGCATTTT.

This clone has a single count. V and J are TRBV5-5 and TRBJ2-7, with TRBD1 identical over 7 bases. CDR3 length: 14 amino acids. V lost 4 bases to trimming and J lost 1 base; unmatched junction nucleotides: 5. The germline V gene has CDR1 SGHKS and CDR2 YYEKEE (reference sequence). The CDR3 here is CASSPTGPSYEQYF. The CDR3 region has the DNA TGTGCCAGCAGCCCGACAGGGCCGTCCTACGAGCAGTACTTC.

The rearrangement links TRBV29-1 to TRBJ2-1, with D perhaps being TRBD1 or TRBD2 (5 bases each). The germline V and J ends were trimmed by 4 bases and 4 bases, with 8 bases remaining between them. The CDR3 spans 12 residues. Germline CDR1 and CDR2: SQVTM and ANQGSEA. CDR3 bases: TGCAGCGTTGGGGACCCATACAATGAGCAGTTCTTC. Protein product: CSVGDPYNEQFF.

This clone was recorded only once. The chain is built from TRBV6-1 and TRBJ2-7; 7 nucleotides agree with TRBD2. V lost 7 bases, J lost 1 base, and 4 bases stayed unmatched. The CDR3 totals 13 residues. Looked up from germline, CDR1 is MNHNS and CDR2 is SASEGT. Here the CDR3 DNA reads TGTGCCAGCATACGCGGGAGTTCCTACGAGCAGTACTTC. It translates to CASIRGSSYEQYF.

This rearrangement joins TRBV4-3 to TRBJ2-3; the D gene could be TRBD1 or TRBD2 (5 bases each). The length of the CDR3 is 15 residues. From germline, CDR1 is LGHNA and CDR2 YSLEER. Trimming cost V 2 bases and J 2 bases, with 11 bases left between them. The CDR3 DNA sequence: TGCGCCAGCAGCCAACGAGGGGTGGACACAGATACGCAGTATTTT. Protein sequence: CASSQRGVDTDTQYF.

The CDR3 bases are TGTGCCAGCAGCTTAGTTCAGGTGACGAACACCGGGGAGCTGTTTTTT. This sequence encodes CASSLVQVTNTGELFF. This chain connects TRBV11-2 to TRBJ2-2; D remains unclear. Germline values: CDR1 SGHAT, CDR2 FQNNGV. CDR3 length equals 16 residues. V lost 1 base and J 0 bases, leaving 9 bases between the germline ends.

The J gene is TRBJ1-3, the V gene TRBV9; D is perhaps TRBD1 (5 bases). CDR3 size: 14 residues. V lost 3 bases to trimming and J lost 3 bases, with 10 bases between them. The germline CDR1 and CDR2 sequences are SGDLS and YYNGEE. The CDR3 coding sequence is TGTGCCAGCAGCGGGACGGGGGGTGGAAACACCATATATTTT. Protein sequence: CASSGTGGGNTIYF.

This chain uses TRBV7-9 with TRBJ2-6; no definite D call. V lost 2 bases and J lost 0, with 11 bases in between. CDR3 length: 17 amino acids. Germline V gene sequence: CDR1 SEHNR, CDR2 FQNEAQ (reference sequence). CDR3 region: CASSLTFFDSGANVLTF. CDR3 in DNA: TGTGCCAGCAGCTTAACGTTTTTTGACTCTGGGGCCAACGTCCTGACTTTC.

The J gene is TRBJ2-7, the V gene TRBV2; 9 bases align to TRBD1. This CDR3 region has 12 residues. The germline V gene has CDR1 SNHLY and CDR2 FYNNEI. V shed 6 bases, J shed 6 bases, and the junction held 3 bases outside the gene matches. CDR3 nucleotide sequence: TGTGCCAGCAGCCAGGACAGGGGCGAGCAGTACTTC. Translation: CASSQDRGEQYF.

Details on this clone: This same CDR3 is encoded by further DNA sequences in the sample. The chain has TRBV5-1 and TRBJ2-3, with D possibly TRBD1 on 5 matching bases. CDR1 is SGHRS and CDR2 is YFSETQ in the germline V gene. CDR3 length: 14 amino acids. V was shortened by 6 bases and J by 0 bases, with 11 bases between the two germline ends. CDR3 sequence reads: CASIRGGSTDTQYF. The CDR3, as DNA: TGCGCCAGCATAAGGGGCGGTAGCACAGATACGCAGTATTTT.

This clone turned up a few times. The chain combines TRBV4-1 with TRBJ1-2, with D hard to call. This CDR3 is built from 15 residues. Germline V gene lookup returns CDR1 MGHRA and CDR2 YSYEKL. Trimming took 1 base from V and 2 from J, leaving 11 bases between them. The CDR3 DNA follows: TGCGCCAGCAGCCAAGTCGGACGGAGGAACTATGGCTACACCTTC. This gives the protein CASSQVGRRNYGYTF.

This clone counts as medium-sized. V usage is TRBV18 and J usage is TRBJ2-2, with D possibly being TRBD1 (5 bases). Trimming took off 8 bases at V and 2 bases at J, with 12 bases between the two ends. Germline V CDR1 and CDR2: KGHSH, LQKENI. The CDR3 length is 14 residues. The CDR3 bases are TGTGCCAGCGCACAGGACCCAAACACCGGGGAGCTGTTTTTT. Translating gives CASAQDPNTGELFF.

The gene calls are TRBV7-3 and TRBJ2-7, with D tentatively TRBD1 (7 bases). The CDR3 has 13 residues. V lost 5 bases, J lost 4 bases, and 12 bases lay in between. Germline values: CDR1 SGHTA, CDR2 FQGTGA. The CDR3 protein is CASSRGTDYEQYF. The CDR3 DNA sequence: TGTGCCAGCAGCCGCGGGACAGATTACGAGCAGTACTTC. The full variable domain, rest sourced from reference TRBV7-3 and TRBJ2-7, is GAGVSQTPSNKVTEKGKYVELRCDPISGHTALYWYRQSLGQGPEFLIYFQGTGAADDSGLPNDRFFAVRPEGSVSTLKIQRTERGDSAVYLCASSRGTDYEQYFGPGTRLTVT.

The chain uses TRBV11-2 and TRBJ2-3, with D possibly matching TRBD2 (5 bases). The V gene's germline CDR1 is SGHAT and CDR2 FQNNGV. V shed 7 bases and J shed 3 bases, with 20 bases lying between them. The CDR3 consists of 16 residues. The CDR3 spells CASTSGERVGTDTQYF. CDR3 DNA: TGTGCCAGCACCTCTGGGGAGAGGGTTGGAACAGATACGCAGTATTTT.

The chain has TRBV11-2 and TRBJ2-7, with a possible D match to TRBD2 (6 bases). Trimming took off 0 bases at V and 0 bases at J, with 6 bases between the two ends. The germline V gene encodes CDR1 SGHAT and CDR2 FQNNGV. This CDR3 has 14 residues. In DNA, the CDR3 is TGTGCCAGCAGCTTAGACGGGAGCTCCTACGAGCAGTACTTC. It encodes CASSLDGSSYEQYF.

This chain links TRBV6-1 with TRBJ1-2, with a possible D match to TRBD1 (5 bases). The germline gives CDR1 MNHNS, CDR2 SASEGT. Trimming pared 7 bases from V and 8 bases from J, leaving 17 bases between. The CDR3 covers 13 residues. Here the CDR3 DNA reads TGTGCCAGCAATCTAGGTTTGGGGGGAGGCTACACCTTC. It is translated as CASNLGLGGGYTF.

The rearrangement uses TRBV7-9 and TRBJ2-3; tentatively, D is TRBD2 (6 bases). V lost 5 bases to trimming and J lost 6 bases, with 18 bases between them. CDR1 and CDR2 (germline): SEHNR, FQNEAQ (reference sequence). The CDR3 loop spans 15 amino acids. The chain's CDR3 is CASSPGTPIGDTQYF. The CDR3 DNA is TGTGCCAGCAGCCCCGGGACTCCTATTGGCGATACGCAGTATTTT.